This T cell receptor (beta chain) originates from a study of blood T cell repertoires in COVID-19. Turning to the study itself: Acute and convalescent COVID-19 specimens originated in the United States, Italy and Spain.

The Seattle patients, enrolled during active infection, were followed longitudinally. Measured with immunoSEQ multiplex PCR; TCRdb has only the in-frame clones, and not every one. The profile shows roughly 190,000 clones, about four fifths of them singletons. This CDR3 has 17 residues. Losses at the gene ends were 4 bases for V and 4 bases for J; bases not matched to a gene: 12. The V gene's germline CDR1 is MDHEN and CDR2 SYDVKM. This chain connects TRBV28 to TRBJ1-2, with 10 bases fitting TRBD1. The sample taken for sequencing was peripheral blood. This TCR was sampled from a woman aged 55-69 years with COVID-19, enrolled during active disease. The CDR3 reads CASSSGTGATYVYGYTF. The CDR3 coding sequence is TGTGCCAGCAGTTCCGGGACAGGGGCCACATACGTCTATGGCTACACCTTC.